Reported below is one T cell receptor beta chain. The sample comes from a study of blood T cell repertoires in COVID-19. Study context: Nucleic acid was either cDNA or gDNA, and it came from T cells, B-cell-depleted T cells, or PBMCs.

Each participant's cohort was designated according to participant-reported clinical history. Either two negative PCRs, clearance, or symptom resolution qualified Cohort 3 donors as recovered. The CDR3 is 15 amino acids. From germline, CDR1 is SGHRS and CDR2 YFSETQ. Losses at the gene ends were 6 bases for V and 6 bases for J; bases not matched to a gene: 7. The authors' processing: Using reference gene primer amplification, nucleated cell counts were estimated. Some clones are missing from TCRdb's copy, which holds only in-frame ones; the method was immunoSEQ multiplex PCR. The V and J calls and clone size are taken from that table; D and trimming were inferred from the DNA. The sample carries 150,000 to 200,000 clones, 75% to 90% recorded once.

This TCR derives from a woman between 18 and 29 years old who had recovered from COVID-19. The material sequenced was PBMCs or T cells enriched from blood (not recorded which). The J gene is TRBJ2-1, the V gene TRBV5-1, with 12 bases identical to TRBD2. The CDR3 coding sequence is TGCGCCAGCAACTTAAGGACTAGCGGGACCAATGAGCAGTTCTTC. This gives the protein CASNLRTSGTNEQFF.